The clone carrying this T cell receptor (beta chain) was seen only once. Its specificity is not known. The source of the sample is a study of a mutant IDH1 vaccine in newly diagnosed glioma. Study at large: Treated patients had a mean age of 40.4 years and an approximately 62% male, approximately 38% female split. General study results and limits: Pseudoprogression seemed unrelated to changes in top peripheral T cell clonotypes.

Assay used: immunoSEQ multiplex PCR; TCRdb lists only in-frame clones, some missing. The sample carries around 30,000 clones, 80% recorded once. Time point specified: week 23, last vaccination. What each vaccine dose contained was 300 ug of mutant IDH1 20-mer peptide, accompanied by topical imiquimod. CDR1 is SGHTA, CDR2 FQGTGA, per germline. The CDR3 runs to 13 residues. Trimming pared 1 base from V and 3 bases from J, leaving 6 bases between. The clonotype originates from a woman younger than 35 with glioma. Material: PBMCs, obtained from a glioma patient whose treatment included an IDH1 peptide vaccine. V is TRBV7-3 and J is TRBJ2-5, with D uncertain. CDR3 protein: CASSLKLEETQYF. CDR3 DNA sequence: TGTGCCAGCAGCTTAAAGCTAGAAGAGACCCAGTACTTC.